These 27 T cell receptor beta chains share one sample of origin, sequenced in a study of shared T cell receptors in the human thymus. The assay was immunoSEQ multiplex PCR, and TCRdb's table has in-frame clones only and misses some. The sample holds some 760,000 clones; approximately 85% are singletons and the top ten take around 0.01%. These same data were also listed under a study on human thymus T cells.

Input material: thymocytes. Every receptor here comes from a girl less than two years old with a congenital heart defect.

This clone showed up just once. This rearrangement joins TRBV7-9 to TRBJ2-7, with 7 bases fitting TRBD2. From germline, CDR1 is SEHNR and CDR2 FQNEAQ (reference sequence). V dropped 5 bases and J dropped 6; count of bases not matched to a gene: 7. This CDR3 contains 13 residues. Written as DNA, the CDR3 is TGTGCCAGCAGCCCCTCGGGGGGACGCGAGCAGTACTTC. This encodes CASSPSGGREQYF.

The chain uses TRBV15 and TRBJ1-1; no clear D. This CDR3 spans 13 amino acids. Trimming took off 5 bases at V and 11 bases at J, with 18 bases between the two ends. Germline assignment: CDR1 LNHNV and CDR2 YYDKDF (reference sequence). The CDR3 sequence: CATSARFMERAFF. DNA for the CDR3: TGTGCCACCAGCGCCCGTTTTATGGAGAGGGCTTTCTTT.

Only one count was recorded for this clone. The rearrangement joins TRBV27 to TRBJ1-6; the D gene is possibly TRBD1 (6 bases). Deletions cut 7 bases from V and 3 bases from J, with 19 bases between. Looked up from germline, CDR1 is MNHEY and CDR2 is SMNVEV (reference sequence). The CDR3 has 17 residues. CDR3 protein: CASKTGRGEVYNSPLHF. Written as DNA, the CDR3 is TGTGCCAGCAAAACTGGGAGGGGGGAAGTCTATAATTCACCCCTCCACTTT.

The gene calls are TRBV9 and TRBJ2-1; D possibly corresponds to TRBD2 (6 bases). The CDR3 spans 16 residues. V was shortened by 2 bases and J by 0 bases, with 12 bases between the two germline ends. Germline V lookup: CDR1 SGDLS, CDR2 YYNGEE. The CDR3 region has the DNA TGTGCCAGCAGCGTTAGCGGATCAAGCTCCTACAATGAGCAGTTCTTC. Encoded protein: CASSVSGSSSYNEQFF.

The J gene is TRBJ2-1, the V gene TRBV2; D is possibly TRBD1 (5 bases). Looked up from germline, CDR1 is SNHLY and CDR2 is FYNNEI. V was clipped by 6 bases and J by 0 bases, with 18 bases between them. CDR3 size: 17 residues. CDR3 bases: TGTGCCAGCAGGGCTACCAGACAGAGTCCCTCCTACAATGAGCAGTTCTTC. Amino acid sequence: CASRATRQSPSYNEQFF.

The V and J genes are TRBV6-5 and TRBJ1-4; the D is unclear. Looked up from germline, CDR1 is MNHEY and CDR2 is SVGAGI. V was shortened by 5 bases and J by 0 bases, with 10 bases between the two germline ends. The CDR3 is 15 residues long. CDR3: CASSTDTATNEKLFF. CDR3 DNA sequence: TGTGCCAGCAGTACCGACACCGCAACTAATGAAAAACTGTTTTTT.

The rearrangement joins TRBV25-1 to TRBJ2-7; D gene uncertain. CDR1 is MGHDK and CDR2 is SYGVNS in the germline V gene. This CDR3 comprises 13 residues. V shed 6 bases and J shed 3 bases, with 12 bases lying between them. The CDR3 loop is CASSPGTGYEQYF. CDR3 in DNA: TGTGCCAGCAGCCCCGGAACGGGCTACGAGCAGTACTTC.

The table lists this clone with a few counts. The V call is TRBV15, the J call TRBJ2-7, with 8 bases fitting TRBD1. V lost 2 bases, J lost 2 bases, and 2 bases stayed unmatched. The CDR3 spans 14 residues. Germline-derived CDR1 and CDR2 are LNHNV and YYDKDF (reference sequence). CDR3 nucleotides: TGTGCCACCAGCAGACCGGGACAGGCCTACGAGCAGTACTTC. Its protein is CATSRPGQAYEQYF. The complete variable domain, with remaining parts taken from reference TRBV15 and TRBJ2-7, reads DAMVIQNPRYQVTQFGKPVTLSCSQTLNHNVMYWYQQKSSQAPKLLFHYYDKDFNNEADTPDNFQSRRPNTSFCFLDIRSPGLGDTAMYLCATSRPGQAYEQYFGPGTRLTVT.

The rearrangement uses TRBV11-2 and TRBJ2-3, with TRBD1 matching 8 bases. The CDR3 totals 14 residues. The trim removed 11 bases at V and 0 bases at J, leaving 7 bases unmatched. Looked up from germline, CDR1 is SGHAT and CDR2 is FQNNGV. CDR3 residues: CAGNDRGSTDTQYF. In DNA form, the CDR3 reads TGTGCCGGGAACGACAGGGGTAGCACAGATACGCAGTATTTT.

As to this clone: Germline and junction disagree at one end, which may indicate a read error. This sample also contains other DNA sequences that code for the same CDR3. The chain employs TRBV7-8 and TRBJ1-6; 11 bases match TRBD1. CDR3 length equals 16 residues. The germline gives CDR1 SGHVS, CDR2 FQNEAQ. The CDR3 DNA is TGTGCCAGCAGCACAGGACAGGGGGCCCGAAATTCCCCCCTCCACTTT. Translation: CASSTGQGARNSPLHF.

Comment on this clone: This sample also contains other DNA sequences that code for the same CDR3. In nucleotides, the CDR3 is TGCAGTGCTAGAGGAGAGACTGAAGCTTTCTTT. It encodes CSARGETEAFF. This chain connects TRBV20-1 to TRBJ1-1; D gene ambiguous. Germline V CDR1 and CDR2: DFQATT, SNEGSKA (reference sequence). Trimming shortened V by 1 base and J by 5 bases, and 5 bases separated the two germline ends. The CDR3 is 11 residues long.

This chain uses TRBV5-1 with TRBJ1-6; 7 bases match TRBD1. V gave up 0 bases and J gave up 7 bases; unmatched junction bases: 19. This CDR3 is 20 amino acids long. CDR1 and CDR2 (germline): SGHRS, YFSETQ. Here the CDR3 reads CASSLAQGGPWRKGNSPLHF. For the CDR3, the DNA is TGCGCCAGCAGCTTGGCTCAAGGGGGCCCATGGCGGAAAGGCAATTCACCCCTCCACTTT.

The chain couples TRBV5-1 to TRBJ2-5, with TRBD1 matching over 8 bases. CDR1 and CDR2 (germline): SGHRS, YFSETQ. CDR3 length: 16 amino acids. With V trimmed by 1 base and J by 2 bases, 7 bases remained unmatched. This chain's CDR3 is CASSLLWTGNQETQYF. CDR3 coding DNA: TGCGCCAGCAGCTTGTTATGGACAGGGAATCAAGAGACCCAGTACTTC.

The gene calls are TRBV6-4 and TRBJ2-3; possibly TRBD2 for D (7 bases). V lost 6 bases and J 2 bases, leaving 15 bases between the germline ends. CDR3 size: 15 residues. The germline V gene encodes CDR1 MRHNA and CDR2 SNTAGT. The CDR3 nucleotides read TGTGCCAGCAGCCTCCGGGGGGCCAACACAGATACGCAGTATTTT. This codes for CASSLRGANTDTQYF.

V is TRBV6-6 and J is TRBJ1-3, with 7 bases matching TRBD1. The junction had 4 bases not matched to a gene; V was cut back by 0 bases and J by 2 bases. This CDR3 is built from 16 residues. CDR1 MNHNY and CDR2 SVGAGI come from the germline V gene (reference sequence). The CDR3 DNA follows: TGTGCCAGCAGTTACTCGGGACAGCTGGCTGGAAACACCATATATTTT. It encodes CASSYSGQLAGNTIYF.

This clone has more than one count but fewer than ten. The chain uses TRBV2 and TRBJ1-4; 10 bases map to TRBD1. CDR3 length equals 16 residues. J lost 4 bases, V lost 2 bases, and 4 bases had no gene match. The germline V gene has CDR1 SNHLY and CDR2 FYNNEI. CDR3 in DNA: TGTGCCAGCAGTGAAAAGGGGACAGGGGTTAATGAAAAACTGTTTTTT. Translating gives CASSEKGTGVNEKLFF.

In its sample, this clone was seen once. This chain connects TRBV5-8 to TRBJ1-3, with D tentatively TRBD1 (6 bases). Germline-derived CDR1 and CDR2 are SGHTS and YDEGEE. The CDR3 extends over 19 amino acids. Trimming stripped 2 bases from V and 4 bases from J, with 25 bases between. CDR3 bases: TGTGCCAGCAGCTTCCGCCGGGCAGGGGCGTCTTTAGGAGGAAACACCATATATTTT. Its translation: CASSFRRAGASLGGNTIYF. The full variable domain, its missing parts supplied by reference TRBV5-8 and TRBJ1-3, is EAGVTQSPTHLIKTRGQQATLRCSPISGHTSVYWYQQALGLGLQFLLWYDEGEERNRGNFPPRFSGRQFPNYSSELNVNALELEDSALYLCASSFRRAGASLGGNTIYFGEGSWLTVV.

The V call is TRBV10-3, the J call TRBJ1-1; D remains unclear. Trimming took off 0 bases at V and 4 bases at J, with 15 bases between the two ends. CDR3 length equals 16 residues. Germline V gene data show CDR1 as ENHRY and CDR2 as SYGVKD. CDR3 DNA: TGTGCCATCAGTGAGTCGACCCGGGGAGGGAGCACTGAAGCTTTCTTT. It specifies CAISESTRGGSTEAFF.

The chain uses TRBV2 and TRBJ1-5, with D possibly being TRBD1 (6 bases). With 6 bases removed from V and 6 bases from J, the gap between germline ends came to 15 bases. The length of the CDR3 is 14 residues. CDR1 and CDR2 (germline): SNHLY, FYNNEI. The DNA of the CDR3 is TGTGCCAGCAGCCTTCACAGGGTCCCTCAGCCCCAGCATTTT. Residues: CASSLHRVPQPQHF.

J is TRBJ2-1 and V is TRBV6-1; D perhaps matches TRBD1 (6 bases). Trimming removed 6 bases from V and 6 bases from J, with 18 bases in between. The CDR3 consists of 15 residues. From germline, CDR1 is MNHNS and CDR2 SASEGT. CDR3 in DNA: TGTGCCAGCAGACCAGGGGTCTCTTTTTGCAATGAGCAGTTCTTC. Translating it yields CASRPGVSFCNEQFF.

The CDR3 region is CASRGTSPETQYF. CDR3 in DNA: TGTGCCAGCAGAGGGACTAGCCCAGAGACCCAGTACTTC. This chain connects TRBV6-1 to TRBJ2-5, with 9 bases identical to TRBD2. J was trimmed by 4 bases and V by 6 bases; bases with no gene match: 3. The CDR3 is 13 residues long. The germline V gene has CDR1 MNHNS and CDR2 SASEGT.

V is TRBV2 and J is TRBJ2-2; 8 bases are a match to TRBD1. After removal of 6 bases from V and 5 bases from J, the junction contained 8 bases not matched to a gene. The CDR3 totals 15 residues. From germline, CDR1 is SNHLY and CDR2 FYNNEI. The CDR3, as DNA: TGTGCCAGCAGGGCTGGACAGGGAGAAACCGGGGAGCTGTTTTTT. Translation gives CASRAGQGETGELFF.

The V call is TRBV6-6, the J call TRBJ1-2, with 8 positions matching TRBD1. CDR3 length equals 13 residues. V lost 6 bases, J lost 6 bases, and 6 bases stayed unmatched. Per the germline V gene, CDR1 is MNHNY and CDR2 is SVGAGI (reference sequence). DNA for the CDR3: TGTGCCAGCAGCCCTGGACAGGGAGATGGCTACACCTTC. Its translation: CASSPGQGDGYTF.

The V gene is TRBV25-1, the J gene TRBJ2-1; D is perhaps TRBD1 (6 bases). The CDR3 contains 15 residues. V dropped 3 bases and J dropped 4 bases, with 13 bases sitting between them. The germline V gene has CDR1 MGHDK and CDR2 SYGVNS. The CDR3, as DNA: TGTGCCAGCAGTGATTCCGGGACACCTTACAATGAGCAGTTCTTC. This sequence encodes CASSDSGTPYNEQFF.

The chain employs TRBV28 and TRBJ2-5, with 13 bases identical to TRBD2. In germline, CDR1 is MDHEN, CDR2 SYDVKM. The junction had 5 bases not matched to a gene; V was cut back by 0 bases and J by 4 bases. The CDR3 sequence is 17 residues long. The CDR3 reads CASSLCRTSGGGETQYF. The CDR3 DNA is TGTGCCAGCAGTTTATGTCGGACTAGCGGGGGAGGAGAGACCCAGTACTTC.

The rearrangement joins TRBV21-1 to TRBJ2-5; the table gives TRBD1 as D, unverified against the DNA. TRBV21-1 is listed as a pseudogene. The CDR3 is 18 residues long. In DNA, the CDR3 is TGTGCCAAGTATAGGGGACAGCAAAAGCCCCCCTTCCAAGAGACCCAGTACTTC. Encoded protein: CAKYRGQQKPPFQETQYF.

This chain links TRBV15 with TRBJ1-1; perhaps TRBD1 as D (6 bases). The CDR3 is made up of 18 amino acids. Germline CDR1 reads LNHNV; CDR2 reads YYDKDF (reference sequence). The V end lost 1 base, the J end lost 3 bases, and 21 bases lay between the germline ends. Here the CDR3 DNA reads TGTGCCACCAGCAGAGCTCAACAGGGAGGGGGTAGGGACACTGAAGCTTTCTTT. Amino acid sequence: CATSRAQQGGGRDTEAFF.